A selection of T cell receptor beta chains follows, all from one sample in a study of T-cell memory formation after mild COVID-19. TCRdb re-analysed the 5' RACE reads in MiXCR, keeping a single row per CDR3 protein. The sample lists 130,000 to 150,000 distinct CDR3 sequences; 6% to 6.5% were seen once. The material sequenced was PBMCs or a T cell subset sorted from them (not recorded which). These receptors came from an adult woman who had mild COVID-19 (a few samples of this study predate the infection). Cell type and time point are not known. Each CDR3 is given with its conserved first and last residue. The D gene is left open where the match is weak. The listing skips clone size in some rows; elsewhere it reads once, few, many or a size class.

TRBJ2-1 few TRBV12-3/TRBV12-4 NA CASTVDGLGEQFF TGTGCCAGCACCGTAGACGGTCTGGGGGAGCAGTTCTTC
TRBJ1-1 NA TRBV2 NA CASRGLAEAFF TGTGCCAGCAGGGGACTTGCTGAAGCTTTCTTT
TRBJ2-5 many TRBV20-1 NA CSARDDRLGETQYF TGCAGTGCTAGAGATGACCGGTTAGGAGAGACCCAGTACTTC
TRBJ2-5 few TRBV4-2 TRBD1 CASSSSFPGQGIFSETQYF TGTGCCAGCAGTTCCTCTTTTCCGGGACAGGGAATTTTCTCAGAGACCCAGTACTTC
TRBJ2-4 few TRBV4-3 NA CASSQDRASQTGNIQYF TGCGCCAGCAGCCAAGATCGTGCGTCCCAAACCGGAAACATTCAGTACTTC
TRBJ2-2 NA TRBV15 NA CATRAGVEAPNTGELFF TGTGCCACCAGAGCAGGAGTGGAGGCCCCGAACACCGGGGAGCTGTTTTTT
TRBJ2-1 many TRBV5-4 TRBD1 CASSLDQGAGDEQFF TGTGCCAGCAGCTTGGATCAGGGGGCCGGGGATGAGCAGTTCTTC
TRBJ2-1 many TRBV7-9 NA CASSLRWEQFF TGTGCCAGCAGCTTACGTTGGGAGCAGTTCTTC
TRBJ1-2 NA TRBV24-1 TRBD1 CATSDPGQDYGYTF TGTGCCACCAGTGACCCGGGACAGGACTATGGCTACACCTTC
TRBJ2-7 many TRBV7-2 TRBD2 CASSTRTSSYEQYF TGTGCCAGCAGCACCAGGACTAGCTCCTACGAGCAGTACTTC
TRBJ2-2 few TRBV6-5 NA CASSYSRGSANTGELFF TGTGCCAGCAGTTACAGTAGGGGGTCCGCGAACACCGGGGAGCTGTTTTTT
TRBJ2-2 many TRBV7-3 NA CASSLIGGDRTGELFF TGTGCCAGCAGCTTAATCGGGGGAGACCGCACCGGGGAGCTGTTTTTT
TRBJ1-6 NA TRBV12-3/TRBV12-4 NA CASTWGIYNSPLHF TGTGCCTCGACGTGGGGGATCTATAATTCACCCCTCCACTTT
TRBJ2-2 NA TRBV6-1 NA CASCTAGVGELFF TGTGCCAGCTGTACCGCGGGTGTCGGGGAGCTGTTTTTT
TRBJ1-4 few TRBV18 NA CASSPNRGEKLFF TGTGCCAGCTCACCGAACAGAGGCGAAAAACTGTTTTTT
TRBJ2-5 few TRBV6-2/TRBV6-3 NA CASSYQSGLVGETQYF TGTGCCAGCAGTTACCAGAGTGGGCTAGTCGGAGAGACCCAGTACTTC
TRBJ2-5 many TRBV4-1 NA CASSQGAKETQYF TGCGCCAGCAGCCAGGGGGCAAAAGAGACCCAGTACTTC
TRBJ2-7 many TRBV20-1 TRBD1 CSARVETGQSYEQYF TGCAGTGCTAGAGTTGAAACGGGACAGTCCTACGAGCAGTACTTC
TRBJ2-1 many TRBV12-3/TRBV12-4 NA CASSSVGGQQFF TGTGCCAGCAGTTCCGTCGGGGGCCAGCAGTTCTTC
TRBJ2-7 few TRBV24-1 NA CATSDPAGRPYEQYF TGTGCCACCAGTGATCCGGCAGGTCGCCCCTACGAGCAGTACTTC
TRBJ2-1 many TRBV6-6 NA CASTGVSSYNEQFF TGTGCCAGCACGGGAGTTAGCTCCTACAATGAGCAGTTCTTC
TRBJ1-5 few TRBV6-1 NA CASSPGWQEGSQHF TGTGCCAGCAGCCCCGGATGGCAGGAAGGGTCCCAGCATTTT
TRBJ1-5 few TRBV25-1 NA CASSESSTASLGQPQHF TGTGCCAGCAGTGAATCGTCGACAGCTAGCCTCGGGCAGCCCCAGCATTTT
TRBJ1-2 NA TRBV27 TRBD1 CASGASGQGKGYTF TGTGCCAGCGGGGCCTCGGGACAGGGGAAGGGCTACACCTTC
TRBJ2-7 NA TRBV5-1 NA CASSYPNGAGEQYF TGCGCCAGCAGCTACCCGAATGGGGCAGGCGAGCAGTACTTC
TRBJ2-7 many TRBV5-1 NA CASSLIERATYEQYF TGCGCCAGCAGCTTGATAGAGCGGGCCACCTACGAGCAGTACTTC
TRBJ2-5 NA TRBV3-1 NA CASSQGSRGGQETQYF TGTGCCAGCAGCCAAGGAAGTAGGGGCGGCCAAGAGACCCAGTACTTC
TRBJ2-7 NA TRBV7-9 NA CASSLGGPTYEQYF TGTGCCAGCAGCCTGGGGGGTCCCACCTACGAGCAGTACTTC
TRBJ2-3 NA TRBV18 NA CASSPDAASTDTQYF TGTGCCAGCTCTCCGGACGCAGCCAGCACAGATACGCAGTATTTT
TRBJ2-3 NA TRBV10-3 NA CAIRGTASTDTQYF TGTGCCATCAGGGGGACGGCGAGCACAGATACGCAGTATTTT
TRBJ1-5 few TRBV10-3 TRBD1 CATGQDSNQPQHF TGTGCCACCGGACAGGATAGCAATCAGCCCCAGCATTTT
TRBJ2-4 NA TRBV7-2 NA CASSPRRSAKNIQYF TGTGCCAGCAGCCCCCGACGTTCGGCCAAAAACATTCAGTACTTC
TRBJ2-1 NA TRBV24-1 NA CATRPAGTQYNEQFF TGTGCCACCAGGCCGGCAGGGACCCAATACAATGAGCAGTTCTTC
TRBJ2-2 many TRBV30 TRBD1 CAFRGQGGGPGELFF TGTGCTTTTAGAGGACAGGGTGGAGGACCGGGGGAGCTGTTTTTT
TRBJ2-3 NA TRBV28 TRBD2 CASSQSLSGGTDTQYF TGTGCCAGCAGCCAATCTCTGAGCGGGGGCACAGATACGCAGTATTTT
TRBJ2-5 many TRBV4-3 TRBD2 CASSLTSEETQYF TGCGCCAGCAGCTTAACTAGCGAAGAGACCCAGTACTTC
TRBJ1-1 NA TRBV5-1 NA CASSLEPLARGRGTEAFF TGCGCCAGCAGCTTAGAACCCCTAGCGAGGGGGAGGGGGACTGAAGCTTTCTTT
TRBJ2-3 many TRBV29-1 NA CSGSTSGGSTDTQYF TGCAGCGGCTCAACCTCAGGAGGAAGCACAGATACGCAGTATTTT
TRBJ2-4 many TRBV7-2 TRBD1 CASSHPFRDRENIQYF TGTGCCAGCAGCCACCCATTCCGGGACAGAGAAAACATTCAGTACTTC
TRBJ2-1 many TRBV7-9 TRBD2 CASSSGTSGSTQFF TGTGCCAGCAGCTCAGGGACTAGCGGGAGTACCCAGTTCTTC
TRBJ1-2 NA TRBV5-6 NA CASSPSGLGGYTF TGTGCCAGCAGCCCGTCGGGGTTGGGTGGCTACACCTTC
TRBJ2-3 few TRBV20-1 TRBD1 CSADLGTGVSTDTQYF TGCAGTGCCGACCTCGGGACAGGGGTTAGCACAGATACGCAGTATTTT
TRBJ1-2 many TRBV5-1 NA CASSSGGQGLNYGYTF TGCGCCAGCAGCTCCGGAGGCCAGGGACTGAACTATGGCTACACCTTC
TRBJ2-1 few TRBV9 TRBD2 CASSVGASGTSSYNEQFF TGTGCCAGCAGCGTAGGGGCTAGCGGAACGAGCTCCTACAATGAGCAGTTCTTC
TRBJ2-5 many TRBV6-5 TRBD1 CASRRTGGARETQYF TGTGCCAGCAGAAGGACAGGGGGCGCCCGGGAGACCCAGTACTTC
TRBJ2-7 NA TRBV4-2 NA CASSGRAPAYEQYF TGTGCCAGCAGCGGACGGGCACCCGCCTACGAGCAGTACTTC
TRBJ2-2 few TRBV15 NA CATSRDWGSGELFF TGTGCCACCAGCAGAGATTGGGGCTCCGGGGAGCTGTTTTTT
TRBJ2-1 NA TRBV9 TRBD1 CATSPRTGNNEQFF TGTGCCACCAGCCCCCGGACAGGGAACAATGAGCAGTTCTTC
TRBJ1-2 many TRBV7-2 NA CASSSRTVDLYGYTF TGTGCCAGCAGCTCCCGGACAGTCGACCTCTATGGCTACACCTTC
TRBJ2-4 NA TRBV7-2 NA CASSLPRDGGLAKNIQYF TGTGCCAGCAGCTTACCTAGGGATGGGGGGTTAGCCAAAAACATTCAGTACTTC
TRBJ2-3 NA TRBV5-1 NA CASSSAGTDTQYF TGCGCCAGCAGCTCGGCAGGGACAGATACGCAGTATTTT
TRBJ1-2 NA TRBV24-1 TRBD1 CATGAAGQPGVLGYTF TGTGCCACCGGTGCCGCGGGACAGCCCGGGGTTTTGGGCTACACCTTC
TRBJ2-3 NA TRBV20-1 TRBD2 CSARTTRGGLGEDTQYF TGCAGTGCTAGAACCACCCGGGGGGGCTTGGGGGAAGATACGCAGTATTTT
TRBJ2-4 many TRBV5-1 TRBD1 CASSLGDPGTGGVQYF TGCGCCAGCAGCTTGGGGGATCCCGGGACAGGGGGTGTCCAGTACTTC
TRBJ2-7 many TRBV6-6 TRBD1 CATSTVDRGRPYEQYF TGTGCCACCAGCACGGTAGACAGGGGGCGCCCCTACGAGCAGTACTTC
TRBJ2-1 many TRBV5-6 TRBD1 CASSTTGEGSYNEQFF TGTGCCAGCAGCACTACAGGGGAAGGATCCTACAATGAGCAGTTCTTC
TRBJ1-6 few TRBV3-1 NA CASSQENGALRNSPLHF TGTGCCAGCAGCCAAGAAAATGGGGCACTACGGAATTCACCCCTCCACTTT
TRBJ2-5 NA TRBV12-3/TRBV12-4 TRBD1 CASSGAGQGEETQYF TGTGCCAGCAGTGGAGCCGGACAGGGGGAAGAGACCCAGTACTTC
TRBJ2-7 few TRBV5-1 NA CASSFLDSSYEQYF TGCGCCAGCAGCTTCCTGGACAGCTCCTACGAGCAGTACTTC
TRBJ2-7 few TRBV6-2/TRBV6-3 TRBD2 CATLPSGRVNEQYF TGTGCCACCCTGCCGAGCGGGAGGGTAAACGAGCAGTACTTC